What follows are 27 T cell receptor beta chains derived from one specimen sequenced in a study of blood T cell repertoires in COVID-19. Sequenced by immunoSEQ multiplex PCR; TCRdb stores in-frame clones only, minus some. Among some 350,000 clones, about 90% were seen once, and the ten largest hold 5% to 6%. The sequencing sample was made of PBMCs or T cells enriched from blood (not recorded which). These receptors came from a man aged 25-45 years who had recovered from COVID-19.

The rearrangement links TRBV6-5 to TRBJ1-5; weak D call: TRBD1 (5 bases). Deletions cut 0 bases from V and 5 bases from J, with 8 bases between. The CDR3 consists of 14 residues. Germline-derived CDR1 and CDR2 are MNHEY and SVGAGI. Here the CDR3 reads CASSYSSRDQPQHF. CDR3 DNA sequence: TGTGCCAGCAGTTACTCGTCCAGGGATCAGCCCCAGCATTTT.

The count of this clone is one. This sequence joins TRBV6-5 and TRBJ1-2; D might be TRBD1 (6 bases). The germline V gene has CDR1 MNHEY and CDR2 SVGAGI. Between the trimmed V and J ends, which lost 3 bases and 3 bases, there was a span of 14 bases. The CDR3 is made up of 15 amino acids. CDR3 DNA: TGTGCCAGCAGTTATCAGACAGGTGGTTACTATGGCTACACCTTC. Its protein is CASSYQTGGYYGYTF.

The chain employs TRBV9 and TRBJ2-3, with 11 bases identical to TRBD2. This CDR3 contains 18 residues. The V gene end was trimmed by 2 bases and the J gene end by 0 bases; junction bases not matched to a gene: 8. Germline CDR1 reads SGDLS; CDR2 reads YYNGEE. In DNA, the CDR3 is TGTGCCAGCAGCGTTCCAGGACTAGCGGGTCTTAGCACAGATACGCAGTATTTT. This codes for CASSVPGLAGLSTDTQYF. The full variable domain, completed using reference TRBV9 and TRBJ2-3, is DSGVTQTPKHLITATGQRVTLRCSPRSGDLSVYWYQQSLDQGLQFLIQYYNGEERAKGNILERFSAQQFPDLHSELNLSSLELGDSALYFCASSVPGLAGLSTDTQYFGPGTRLTVL.

The rearrangement joins TRBV6-5 to TRBJ1-5, with D unclear. CDR1 is MNHEY, CDR2 SVGAGI, per germline. V was cut by 0 bases and J by 6 bases, with 6 bases left in between. This CDR3 comprises 13 residues. The CDR3 DNA follows: TGTGCCAGCAGTTACTCGTCGGGTCAGCCCCAGCATTTT. Protein product: CASSYSSGQPQHF.

V and J are TRBV24-1 and TRBJ2-7; 9 nucleotides match TRBD1. Germline CDR1 is KGHDR and CDR2 is SFDVKD. This CDR3 comprises 15 residues. V was clipped by 2 bases and J by 3 bases; unmatched bases: 4. The CDR3, as DNA: TGTGCCACCAGTGATTCGGACAGGGGCCTCTACGAGCAGTACTTC. This translates into CATSDSDRGLYEQYF.

The V and J genes are TRBV2 and TRBJ1-5; no definite D call. The CDR3 runs 15 residues. V gave up 7 bases and J gave up 0 bases, with 13 bases separating them. Germline V gives CDR1 SNHLY, CDR2 FYNNEI. CDR3 loop: CASNDGRGSNQPQHF. The CDR3 region has the DNA TGTGCCAGCAACGACGGACGGGGTAGCAATCAGCCCCAGCATTTT.

Only a few counts were recorded for this clone. The chain has TRBV5-1 and TRBJ2-1, with TRBD1 matching 9 bases. Trimming took 7 bases from V and 9 from J; bases not matched to a gene: 17. CDR3 length equals 16 residues. Germline loops: CDR1 SGHRS, CDR2 YFSETQ. In DNA form, the CDR3 reads TGCGCCAGCCTCCTGGGGGGGACAGGGTTTAGTGGTGAGCAGTTCTTC. Translating it yields CASLLGGTGFSGEQFF.

The chain employs TRBV15 and TRBJ2-5; D is ambiguous. V was clipped by 2 bases and J by 0 bases, with 13 bases between them. Germline V gene lookup returns CDR1 LNHNV and CDR2 YYDKDF (reference sequence). The CDR3 runs 16 residues. CDR3 amino acids: CATSRPPHTDQETQYF. The CDR3 bases are TGTGCCACCAGCAGACCCCCCCACACCGACCAAGAGACCCAGTACTTC.

This clone has more than one count but fewer than ten. The rearrangement uses TRBV7-9 and TRBJ1-1; TRBD1 matches at 9 bases. Germline CDR1 reads SEHNR; CDR2 reads FQNEAQ (reference sequence). This CDR3 region has 15 residues. The J segment lost 4 bases and the V segment lost 5 bases, leaving 8 bases of the junction unmatched. The CDR3 sequence: CASSPRTGEGTEAFF. DNA of the CDR3: TGTGCCAGCAGCCCCAGGACAGGGGAGGGCACTGAAGCTTTCTTT.

The chain links TRBV2 to TRBJ2-5, with 7 positions matching TRBD2. V was pared by 7 bases and J by 5 bases, with 16 bases of the junction left unmatched. Germline CDR1 SNHLY, CDR2 FYNNEI. The CDR3 spans 16 residues. In nucleotides, the CDR3 is TGTGCCAGCATATCCGAGACTAGCCCCGCCGGGGAGACCCAGTACTTC. Translation gives CASISETSPAGETQYF.

The genes are TRBV10-2 and TRBJ1-1, with D uncertain. The V end lost 6 bases, the J end lost 8 bases, and 10 bases lay between the germline ends. Germline loops: CDR1 WSHSY, CDR2 SAAADI. The CDR3 sequence is 11 residues long. The CDR3 protein is CASRFNSEAFF. The CDR3 DNA reads as TGCGCCAGCAGATTCAACAGCGAAGCTTTCTTT.

V gene TRBV2 combines with J gene TRBJ1-1, with 8 bases matching TRBD1. The length of the CDR3 is 13 residues. The V and J ends lost 6 bases and 8 bases, in that order; junction bases with no gene match: 8. The germline V gene has CDR1 SNHLY and CDR2 FYNNEI. The CDR3 region has the DNA TGTGCCAGCAGAAACCAGGACAGGGTCGAAGCTTTCTTT. Residues: CASRNQDRVEAFF.

The chain recombines TRBV5-6 with TRBJ2-7; possible D gene TRBD1, 6 bases. The CDR3 has 13 amino acids. CDR1 SGHDT and CDR2 YYEEEE come from the germline V gene. V gave up 6 bases and J gave up 1 base, with 11 bases separating them. The CDR3 loop reads CASTGTLSYEQYF. The CDR3 DNA reads TGTGCCAGCACCGGGACACTTTCCTACGAGCAGTACTTC. Looking up the rest from reference TRBV5-6 and TRBJ2-7 gives the full variable domain: DAGVTQSPTHLIKTRGQQVTLRCSPKSGHDTVSWYQQALGQGPQFIFQYYEEEERQRGNFPDRFSGHQFPNYSSELNVNALLLGDSALYLCASTGTLSYEQYFGPGTRLTVT.

This rearrangement joins TRBV7-9 to TRBJ1-3; tentatively, D is TRBD1 (5 bases). CDR1 is SEHNR and CDR2 is FQNEAQ in the germline V gene (reference sequence). This CDR3 has 15 amino acids. Trimming took 5 bases from V and 2 from J, leaving 13 bases between them. The CDR3 loop is CASSRFDSPGNTIYF. The DNA of the CDR3 is TGTGCCAGCAGCCGATTTGACAGTCCTGGAAACACCATATATTTT.

V usage is TRBV13 and J usage is TRBJ2-2, with D maybe TRBD1 (5 bases). The CDR3 length is 14 residues. The V end was cut by 3 bases, the J end by 3 bases, with 8 bases between. Germline CDR1 reads PRHDT; CDR2 reads FYEKMQ (reference sequence). The CDR3 sequence: CASSFFRDTGELFF. CDR3 DNA sequence: TGTGCCAGCAGCTTCTTCAGGGACACCGGGGAGCTGTTTTTT. The full variable domain, in which reference TRBV13 and TRBJ2-2 provide the parts outside the CDR3, is AAGVIQSPRHLIKEKRETATLKCYPIPRHDTVYWYQQGPGQDPQFLISFYEKMQSDKGSIPDRFSAQQFSDYHSELNMSSLELGDSALYFCASSFFRDTGELFFGEGSRLTVL.

This clone has a single count. The same CDR3 can be traced to other DNA sequences in this sample. The chain links TRBV11-2 to TRBJ2-7; D is unclear. CDR3 length equals 12 residues. In germline, CDR1 is SGHAT, CDR2 FQNNGV. The V end lost 3 bases, the J end lost 0 bases, and 3 bases lay between the germline ends. The CDR3 DNA reads as TGTGCCAGCAGCTTCTCCTCCTACGAGCAGTACTTC. It specifies CASSFSSYEQYF.

The J gene is TRBJ1-4, the V gene TRBV3-1 (or the pseudogene TRBV3-2); D not resolved. This CDR3 contains 12 residues. The V end was cut by 1 base, the J end by 8 bases, with 5 bases between. The V gene's germline CDR1 is LGHDT and CDR2 YNNKEL (reference sequence). In DNA, the CDR3 is TGTGCCAGCAGCCAAGTGCGGGAAAAACTGTTTTTT. Translating it yields CASSQVREKLFF.

This chain uses TRBV5-4 with TRBJ1-2; a possible D gene is TRBD1 (5 bases). This CDR3 spans 14 amino acids. From germline, CDR1 is SGHNT and CDR2 YYREEE (reference sequence). V was cut by 0 bases and J by 2 bases, with 8 bases left in between. CDR3 sequence (DNA): TGTGCCAGCAGCTTGGCCGGGGGGAACTATGGCTACACCTTC. It specifies CASSLAGGNYGYTF.

The rearrangement links TRBV2 to TRBJ1-2; TRBD1 matches at 10 bases. The germline V gene encodes CDR1 SNHLY and CDR2 FYNNEI. The CDR3 has 15 amino acids. V trimming: 7 bases; J trimming: 1 base; junction bases outside the gene matches: 6. The CDR3 sequence: CASTEGTGVNYGYTF. CDR3 DNA: TGTGCCAGCACCGAAGGGACAGGGGTTAACTATGGCTACACCTTC.

The chain is built from TRBV30 and TRBJ1-4, with 7 positions matching TRBD1. The CDR3 contains 13 residues. In germline, CDR1 is GTSNPN, CDR2 SVGIG (reference sequence). Trimming at V came to 2 bases and at J to 7 bases, leaving 4 bases not matched to a gene. The CDR3, as DNA: TGTGCCTGGAGTCCGGGACAGACTGAAAAACTGTTTTTT. As protein: CAWSPGQTEKLFF. Full variable domain (rest looked up from reference TRBV30 and TRBJ1-4): SQTIHQWPATLVQPVGSPLSLECTVEGTSNPNLYWYRQAAGRGLQLLFYSVGIGQISSEVPQNLSASRPQDRQFILSSKKLLLSDSGFYLCAWSPGQTEKLFFGSGTQLSVL.

The genes are TRBV9 and TRBJ1-1, with D possibly being TRBD1 (6 bases). Germline assignment: CDR1 SGDLS and CDR2 YYNGEE. V gave up 0 bases and J gave up 5 bases, with 14 bases separating them. This CDR3 contains 15 residues. The CDR3 spells CASSVGAGVRTEAFF. In nucleotides, the CDR3 is TGTGCCAGCAGCGTAGGGGCAGGGGTGAGGACTGAAGCTTTCTTT.

The V gene is TRBV6-5, the J gene TRBJ1-5, with 9 bases matching TRBD1. This CDR3 has 12 residues. V dropped 6 bases and J dropped 13; count of bases not matched to a gene: 7. Germline values: CDR1 MNHEY, CDR2 SVGAGI. CDR3: CASRTGGGGQHF. In DNA form, the CDR3 reads TGTGCCAGCAGGACAGGGGGAGGAGGACAGCATTTT.

The rearrangement links TRBV14 to TRBJ2-1, with TRBD2 identical over 12 bases. The CDR3 extends over 13 amino acids. V was pared by 9 bases and J by 4 bases, with 1 base of the junction left unmatched. From germline, CDR1 is SGHDN and CDR2 FVKESK. The chain's CDR3 is CASGTSGYNEQFF. CDR3 bases: TGTGCCAGTGGGACTAGCGGGTACAATGAGCAGTTCTTC.

The rearrangement joins TRBV7-2 to TRBJ1-2, with 10 bases identical to TRBD1. The germline V gene encodes CDR1 SGHTA and CDR2 FQGNSA. CDR3 length: 14 amino acids. V dropped 4 bases and J dropped 2; count of bases not matched to a gene: 1. The CDR3 sequence: CASSSDRGNYGYTF. In DNA, the CDR3 is TGTGCCAGCAGCTCGGACAGGGGGAACTATGGCTACACCTTC.

The genes are TRBV2 and TRBJ1-5, with 7 bases identical to TRBD1. This CDR3 region has 13 residues. The germline gives CDR1 SNHLY, CDR2 FYNNEI. After removal of 6 bases from V and 7 bases from J, the junction contained 6 bases not matched to a gene. Written as DNA, the CDR3 is TGTGCCAGCAGACAGGGGCTGGCACAGCCCCAGCATTTT. Translation gives CASRQGLAQPQHF.

The rearrangement joins TRBV28 to TRBJ1-6; 7 nucleotides agree with TRBD1. CDR3 length equals 13 residues. The J segment lost 9 bases and the V segment lost 7 bases, leaving 6 bases of the junction unmatched. The germline CDR1 and CDR2 sequences are MDHEN and SYDVKM. CDR3 in amino acids: CASTNYRGSPLHF. Written as DNA, the CDR3 is TGTGCCAGCACCAATTACAGGGGTTCACCCCTCCACTTT.

CDR3 coding DNA: TGTGCCAGCAGCACCTGGACAGGGGCTAATGAAAAACTGTTTTTT. Translating gives CASSTWTGANEKLFF. V gene TRBV11-2 combines with J gene TRBJ1-4, with TRBD1 identical over 9 bases. The CDR3 loop spans 15 amino acids. Germline V gene data show CDR1 as SGHAT and CDR2 as FQNNGV. V shed 5 bases and J 3 bases; nucleotides not matched to a gene: 4.